What follows describes a single T cell receptor (beta chain). Its antigen is still unknown. Base qualities were left out, and no much larger clone turns up one base away. Library method: the immunoSEQ multiplex PCR assay. TCRdb carries this immuneACCESS record with in-frame sequences only. Its versions omit some clonotypes, under half of them owing to an unresolved V gene in the studies checked, with the rest unexplained. The sample includes 30,000 to 45,000 clones, with approximately 92% observed a single time. The ten largest clones represent 20% to 30% of the sample. The CDR3 spans 17 residues, from the cysteine through the phenylalanine. Left in the record is the CDR3 DNA by itself, 51 bases read in frame from the first base. V is trimmed back by 6 bases and J by 2 bases, and the junction contains 12 bases that no gene match accounts for. Sequences MNHEY (CDR1) and SMNVEV (CDR2) are obtained from the germline V gene (reference sequence).

These data come from a study of T cell changes during pregnancy in multiple sclerosis (dated by TCRdb to the late 2010s). Broadly, across the study: The study examined how the T cell repertoire changed over the course of pregnancy in women with multiple sclerosis.

This clonotype was sampled from a female donor with multiple sclerosis, enrolled in a pregnancy study. The chain is made from TRBV27 and TRBJ2-5, with 10 bases aligning to TRBD2. Sequences were derived from CD8+ T cells from peripheral blood mononuclear cells, sampled before pregnancy. The CDR3: CASRRWPPSGGQETQYF. The nucleotide sequence reads TGTGCCAGCAGGCGATGGCCCCCTAGCGGGGGACAAGAGACCCAGTACTTC.